This T cell receptor beta chain originates from a study of blood T cell repertoires in COVID-19 (dated by TCRdb to 2018 to 2020). Study-level background: Samples covering the acute and convalescent phases of COVID-19 were provided by collaborators in the United States, Italy and Spain. The prospective study material was composed of cDNA or gDNA derived from T cells, B-cell-depleted T cells, or PBMCs. Subjects who had been exposed to COVID-19, were actively infected with it, or had recovered from it provided the deeply sampled blood TCRbeta repertoires that made up the dataset. The repertoires were released in a freely available public database intended as a resource for research on the immune response to SARS-CoV-2. The samples were drawn from the first 160 participants of the ongoing ImmuneRACE study and from 1,254 subjects provided by 6 global collaborators. A de-identified subject ID, COVID-19 status, age in years and sex were almost always included in the sample metadata. HLA class I and class II types, where available, came from metadata supplied by the sample provider rather than from assay-based typing. General conclusions and limits of the study: The quantity of clinical and demographic metadata differed by source and by participant and was supplied without curation.

To note about this clone: The antigen this receptor binds is unknown. Base qualities are not provided; no much larger clone lies one nucleotide away.

CDR1 and CDR2 (SQVTM, ANQGSEA) derive from the germline V gene. Including the terminal cysteine and phenylalanine, the CDR3 comprises 13 residues. Just the 39-base CDR3 DNA is kept, in frame starting at base 1. Unmatched junction bases come to 6, with V trimmed by 7 bases and J by 2 bases. In the prospective study, participants were roughly 18 to 100 years old, resided in under 30 geographic areas of the United States, and were enrolled through a virtual design. In the prospective study, cohorts were assigned on the basis of participant-reported clinical history obtained from a screening survey and a study questionnaire. Each participant in the prospective study had whole blood, serum and a nasopharyngeal or oropharyngeal swab collected by mobile phlebotomists. Participants in the prospective study had the option to provide additional blood draws and questionnaires over a 2-month period. Before DNA extraction, prospective study blood samples were shipped either frozen or at room temperature.

The immunoSEQ Assay, a bias-controlled multiplex PCR, was used to amplify TCRbeta CDR3 regions from genomic DNA. In the paper's pipeline: Nucleated cell counts per sample were estimated from amplification of reference gene primers within the assay. To quantify the absolute abundance of each unique TCRbeta CDR3 rearrangement, sequence reads were collapsed and filtered. For each sample, productive Simpson clonality was calculated by taking the square root of Simpson's diversity index across productive rearrangements. TCRdb re-hosts the immuneACCESS table, in-frame sequences only. Its copies lack some clones; in the studies checked, an unresolved V gene accounts for under half of them, and the cause for the rest is not known. That table is the source of V, J and clone size, and D and trimming were worked out from the DNA. The sample table contains roughly 220,000 clones; only one count was recorded for around nine tenths of them. The ten top clones hold roughly 14% of the sample.

Sample: PBMCs or T cells enriched from blood (not recorded which). This TCR was recovered from a woman aged 45-65 years with acute COVID-19. This chain joins TRBV29-1 to TRBJ2-3, with 7 junctional bases fitting TRBD1. In nucleotides, the sequence is TGCAGCGATCAGACAGGGTCCACAGATACGCAGTATTTT. It codes for CSDQTGSTDTQYF.